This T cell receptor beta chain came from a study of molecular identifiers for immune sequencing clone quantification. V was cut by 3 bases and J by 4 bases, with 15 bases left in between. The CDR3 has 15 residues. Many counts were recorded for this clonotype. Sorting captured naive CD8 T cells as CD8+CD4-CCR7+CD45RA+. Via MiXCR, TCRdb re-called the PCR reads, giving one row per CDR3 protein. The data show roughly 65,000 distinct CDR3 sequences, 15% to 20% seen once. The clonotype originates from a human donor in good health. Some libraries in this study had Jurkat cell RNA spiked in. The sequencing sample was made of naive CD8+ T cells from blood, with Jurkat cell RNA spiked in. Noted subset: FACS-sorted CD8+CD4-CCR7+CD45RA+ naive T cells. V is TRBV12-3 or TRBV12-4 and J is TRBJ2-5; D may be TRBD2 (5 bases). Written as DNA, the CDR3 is TGTGCCAGCAGTTTCGGCGGGCCCGATGGAGAGACCCAGTACTTC. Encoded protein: CASSFGGPDGETQYF.